This record concerns one T cell receptor (beta chain) sequence. Its antigen is not known. The TCR beta libraries were generated through quantitative 5'-RACE incorporating molecular barcodes. TCRdb fed the 5' RACE reads into MiXCR, producing one record per CDR3 protein. The sample lists a few hundred thousand distinct CDR3 sequences, 18% occurring once. The data are from a study of CD8 T cells in ankylosing spondylitis. Whole-study results and caveats: Before this, some motif variants had been reported in reactive arthritis synovial fluid and blood. A TCR beta motif made of eight highly homologous variants seemed typical of ankylosing spondylitis blood.

Sequenced: blood, either unsorted or a sorted T cell fraction (not recorded which). The source is a male donor with ankylosing spondylitis or in good health (not recorded which).

The CDR3 region is CASSAQGWAEKLFF. CDR3 nucleotides: TGTGCCAGCAGCGCACAGGGTTGGGCTGAAAAACTGTTTTTT. The genes are TRBV28 and TRBJ1-4; TRBD1 might be the D (6 bases). CDR1 is MDHEN, CDR2 SYDVKM, per germline. V dropped 6 bases and J dropped 7 bases, with 15 bases sitting between them. The CDR3 is 14 amino acids. Drawing the rest from reference TRBV28 and TRBJ1-4, the complete variable domain is DVKVTQSSRYLVKRTGEKVFLECVQDMDHENMFWYRQDPGLGLRLIYFSYDVKMKEKGDIPEGYSVSREKKERFSLILESASTNQTSMYLCASSAQGWAEKLFFGSGTQLSVL.